The source of this T cell receptor beta chain is a study of blood T cells in healthy people across ages. The donors, healthy Caucasians from Russia, were aged roughly 6 to 90. PCR was performed a second time for about 7 to 12 cycles using a sample-barcoded 5' primer and a J-beta primer mix. From the 5' RACE reads, TCRdb called clonotypes with MiXCR, one entry per CDR3 protein. The table lists approximately 1,700,000 distinct CDR3 sequences, 35% to 50% of them singletons. This receptor was identified in a human donor in good health. Sequencing used blood.

The CDR3 region has the DNA TGCAGTGCTAGAGACCCGGGACAGATTCTAATCTACGAGCAGTACTTC. This codes for CSARDPGQILIYEQYF. V usage is TRBV20-1 and J usage is TRBJ2-7, with 7 bases matching TRBD1. Germline CDR1 DFQATT, CDR2 SNEGSKA (reference sequence). V gave up 0 bases and J gave up 3 bases; unmatched junction bases: 11. The CDR3 has 16 amino acids.